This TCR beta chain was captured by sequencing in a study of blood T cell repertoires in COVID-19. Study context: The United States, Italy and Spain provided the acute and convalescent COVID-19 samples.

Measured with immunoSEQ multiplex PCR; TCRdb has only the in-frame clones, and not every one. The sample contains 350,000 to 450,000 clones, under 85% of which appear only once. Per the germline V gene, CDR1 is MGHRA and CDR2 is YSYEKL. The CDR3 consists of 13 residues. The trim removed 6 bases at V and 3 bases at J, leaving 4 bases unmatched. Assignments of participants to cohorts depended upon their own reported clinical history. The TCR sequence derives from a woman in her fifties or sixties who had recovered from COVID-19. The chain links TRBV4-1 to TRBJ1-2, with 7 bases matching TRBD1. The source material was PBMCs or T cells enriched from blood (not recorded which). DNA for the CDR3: TGCGCCAGCAGTCTCGACAGGGACTATGGCTACACCTTC. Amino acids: CASSLDRDYGYTF.